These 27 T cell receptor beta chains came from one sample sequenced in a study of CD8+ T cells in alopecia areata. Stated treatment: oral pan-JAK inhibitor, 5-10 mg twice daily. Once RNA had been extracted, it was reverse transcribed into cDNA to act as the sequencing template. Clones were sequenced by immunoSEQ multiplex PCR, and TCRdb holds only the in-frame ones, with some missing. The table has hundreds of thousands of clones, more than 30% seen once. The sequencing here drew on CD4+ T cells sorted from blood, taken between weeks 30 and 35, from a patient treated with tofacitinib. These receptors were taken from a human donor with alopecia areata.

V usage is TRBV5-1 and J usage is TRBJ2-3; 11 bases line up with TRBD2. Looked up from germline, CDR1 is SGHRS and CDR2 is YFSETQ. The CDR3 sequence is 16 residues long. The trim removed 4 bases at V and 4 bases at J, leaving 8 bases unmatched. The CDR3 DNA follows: TGCGCCAGCAGCATCGATAGCGGGGGGGCTGCAGATACGCAGTATTTT. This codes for CASSIDSGGAADTQYF.

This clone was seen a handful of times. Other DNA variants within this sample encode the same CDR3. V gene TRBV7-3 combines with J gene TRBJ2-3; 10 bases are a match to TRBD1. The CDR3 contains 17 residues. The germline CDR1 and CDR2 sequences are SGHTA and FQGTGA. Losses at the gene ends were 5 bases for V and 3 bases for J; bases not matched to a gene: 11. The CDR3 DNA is TGTGCCAGCAGCAGAAGCCCGGGACAGGGGAGGACAGATACGCAGTATTTT. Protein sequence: CASSRSPGQGRTDTQYF.

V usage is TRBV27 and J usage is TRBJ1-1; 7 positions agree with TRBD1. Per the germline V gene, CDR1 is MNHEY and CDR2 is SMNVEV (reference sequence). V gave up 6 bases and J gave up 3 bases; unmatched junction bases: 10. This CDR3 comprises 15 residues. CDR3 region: CASRGRDSNHTEAFF. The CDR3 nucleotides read TGTGCCAGCAGGGGGAGGGACAGCAATCACACTGAAGCTTTCTTT.

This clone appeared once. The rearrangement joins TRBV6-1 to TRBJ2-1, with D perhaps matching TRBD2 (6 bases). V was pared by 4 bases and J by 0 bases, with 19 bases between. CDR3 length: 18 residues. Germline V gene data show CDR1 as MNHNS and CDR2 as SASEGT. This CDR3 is CASSASELFSSSYNEQFF. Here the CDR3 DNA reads TGTGCCAGCAGTGCTAGCGAACTTTTCTCGAGCTCCTACAATGAGCAGTTCTTC.

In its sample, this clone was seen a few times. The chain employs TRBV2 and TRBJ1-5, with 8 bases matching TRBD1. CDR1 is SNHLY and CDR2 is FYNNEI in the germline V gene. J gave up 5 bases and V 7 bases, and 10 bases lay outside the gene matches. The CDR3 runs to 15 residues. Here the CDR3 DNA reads TGTGCCAGCATGCTGGACAGGGAGGCTCATCAGCCCCAGCATTTT. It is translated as CASMLDREAHQPQHF.

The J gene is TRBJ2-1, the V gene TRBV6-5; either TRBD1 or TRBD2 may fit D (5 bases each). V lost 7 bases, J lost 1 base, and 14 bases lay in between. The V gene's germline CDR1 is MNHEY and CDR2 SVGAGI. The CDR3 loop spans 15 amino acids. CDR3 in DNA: TGTGCCAGCACCCCACCGGGACGGTCCTACAATGAGCAGTTCTTC. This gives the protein CASTPPGRSYNEQFF.

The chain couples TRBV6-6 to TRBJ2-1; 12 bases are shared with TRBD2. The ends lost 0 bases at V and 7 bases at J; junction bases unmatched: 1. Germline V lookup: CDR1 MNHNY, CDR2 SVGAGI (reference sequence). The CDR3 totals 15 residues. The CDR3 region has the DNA TGTGCCAGCAGTTACTCGACTAGCGGGAGAAATGAGCAGTTCTTC. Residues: CASSYSTSGRNEQFF.

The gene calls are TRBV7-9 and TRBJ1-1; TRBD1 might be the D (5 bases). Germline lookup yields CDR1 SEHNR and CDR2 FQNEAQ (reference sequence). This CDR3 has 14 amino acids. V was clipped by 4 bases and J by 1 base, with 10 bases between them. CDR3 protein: CASSWGGSNTEAFF. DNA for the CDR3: TGTGCCAGCAGCTGGGGGGGATCGAACACTGAAGCTTTCTTT.

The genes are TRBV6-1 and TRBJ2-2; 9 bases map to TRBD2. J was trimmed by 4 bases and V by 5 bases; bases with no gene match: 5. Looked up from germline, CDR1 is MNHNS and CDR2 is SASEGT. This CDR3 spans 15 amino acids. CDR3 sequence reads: CASSPGLASTGELFF. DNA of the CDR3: TGTGCCAGCAGTCCGGGACTAGCCTCCACCGGGGAGCTGTTTTTT.

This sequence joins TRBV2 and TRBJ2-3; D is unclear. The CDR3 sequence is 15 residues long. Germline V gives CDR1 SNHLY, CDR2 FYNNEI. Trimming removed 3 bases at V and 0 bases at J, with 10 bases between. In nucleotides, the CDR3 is TGTGCCAGCAGTGAGACGGGCGCTAGCACAGATACGCAGTATTTT. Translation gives CASSETGASTDTQYF.

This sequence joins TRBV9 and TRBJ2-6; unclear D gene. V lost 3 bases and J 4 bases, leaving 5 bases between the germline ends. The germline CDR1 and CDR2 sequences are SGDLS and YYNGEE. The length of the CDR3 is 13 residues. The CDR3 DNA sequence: TGTGCCAGCAGCGCCCAAGGGGCCAACGTCCTGACTTTC. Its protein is CASSAQGANVLTF.

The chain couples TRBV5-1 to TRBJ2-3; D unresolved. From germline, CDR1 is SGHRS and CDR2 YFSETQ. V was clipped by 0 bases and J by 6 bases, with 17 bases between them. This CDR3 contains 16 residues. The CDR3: CASSLALQYLGDTQYF. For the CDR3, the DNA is TGCGCCAGCAGCTTGGCGTTACAGTATTTGGGCGATACGCAGTATTTT.

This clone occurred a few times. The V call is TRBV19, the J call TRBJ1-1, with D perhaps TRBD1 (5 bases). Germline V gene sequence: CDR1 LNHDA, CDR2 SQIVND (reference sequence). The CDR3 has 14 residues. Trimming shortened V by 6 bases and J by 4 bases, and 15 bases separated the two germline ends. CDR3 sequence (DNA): TGTGCCAGTAGGGACCAGGGATTTTCCACTGAAGCTTTCTTT. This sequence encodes CASRDQGFSTEAFF. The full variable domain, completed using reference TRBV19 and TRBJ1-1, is DGGITQSPKYLFRKEGQNVTLSCEQNLNHDAMYWYRQDPGQGLRLIYYSQIVNDFQKGDIAEGYSVSREKKESFPLTVTSAQKNPTAFYLCASRDQGFSTEAFFGQGTRLTVV.

In DNA, the CDR3 is TGTGCCACCACCATAGCGGACCTGGGCCACGAGCAGTACTTC. Its translation is CATTIADLGHEQYF. V usage is TRBV10-3 and J usage is TRBJ2-7; TRBD2 might be the D (6 bases). Trimming removed 10 bases at V and 5 bases at J, with 21 bases between. The V gene's germline CDR1 is ENHRY and CDR2 SYGVKD. This CDR3 has 14 amino acids.

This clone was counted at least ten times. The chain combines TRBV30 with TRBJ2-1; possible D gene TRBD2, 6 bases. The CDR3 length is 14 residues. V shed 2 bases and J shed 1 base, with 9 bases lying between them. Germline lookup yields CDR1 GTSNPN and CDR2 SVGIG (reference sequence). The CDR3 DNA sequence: TGTGCCTGGAGTTACGGGGGTTCCTACAATGAGCAGTTCTTC. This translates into CAWSYGGSYNEQFF.

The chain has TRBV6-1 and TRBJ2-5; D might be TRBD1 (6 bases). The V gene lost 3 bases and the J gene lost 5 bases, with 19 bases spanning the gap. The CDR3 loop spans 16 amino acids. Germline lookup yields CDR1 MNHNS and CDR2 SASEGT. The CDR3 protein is CASSDRQATEWETQYF. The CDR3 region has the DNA TGTGCCAGCAGTGATCGACAGGCGACTGAGTGGGAGACCCAGTACTTC.

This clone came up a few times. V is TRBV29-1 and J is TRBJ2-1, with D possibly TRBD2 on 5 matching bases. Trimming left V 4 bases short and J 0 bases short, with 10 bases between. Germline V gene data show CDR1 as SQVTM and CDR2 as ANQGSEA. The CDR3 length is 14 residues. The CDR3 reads CSVARGSSYNEQFF. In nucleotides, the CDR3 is TGCAGCGTTGCACGGGGAAGCTCCTACAATGAGCAGTTCTTC.

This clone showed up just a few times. The CDR3 is CASSPPGLASNNEQFF. CDR3 coding DNA: TGTGCCAGCTCACCACCGGGACTAGCGTCTAACAATGAGCAGTTCTTC. The chain recombines TRBV18 with TRBJ2-1, with 10 nucleotides matching TRBD2. Germline V gene data show CDR1 as KGHSH and CDR2 as LQKENI. This CDR3 is built from 16 residues. V was pared by 0 bases and J by 5 bases, with 4 bases of the junction left unmatched.

CDR3 amino acids: CAWSKGGTLDYEQYF. DNA for the CDR3: TGTGCCTGGAGTAAGGGAGGGACCCTAGATTACGAGCAGTACTTC. The V call is TRBV30, the J call TRBJ2-7; 7 bases agree with TRBD2. CDR1 is GTSNPN and CDR2 is SVGIG in the germline V gene (reference sequence). V was pared by 2 bases and J by 4 bases, with 11 bases of the junction left unmatched. CDR3 size: 15 residues. Full variable domain (remainder filled in from reference TRBV30 and TRBJ2-7): SQTIHQWPATLVQPVGSPLSLECTVEGTSNPNLYWYRQAAGRGLQLLFYSVGIGQISSEVPQNLSASRPQDRQFILSSKKLLLSDSGFYLCAWSKGGTLDYEQYFGPGTRLTVT.

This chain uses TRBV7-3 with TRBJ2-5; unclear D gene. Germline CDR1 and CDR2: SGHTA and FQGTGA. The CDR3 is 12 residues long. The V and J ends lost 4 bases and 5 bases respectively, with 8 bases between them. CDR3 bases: TGTGCCAGCAGCTCACTGGGCGAGACCCAGTACTTC. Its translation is CASSSLGETQYF. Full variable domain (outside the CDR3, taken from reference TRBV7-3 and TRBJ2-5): GAGVSQTPSNKVTEKGKYVELRCDPISGHTALYWYRQSLGQGPEFLIYFQGTGAADDSGLPNDRFFAVRPEGSVSTLKIQRTERGDSAVYLCASSSLGETQYFGPGTRLLVL.

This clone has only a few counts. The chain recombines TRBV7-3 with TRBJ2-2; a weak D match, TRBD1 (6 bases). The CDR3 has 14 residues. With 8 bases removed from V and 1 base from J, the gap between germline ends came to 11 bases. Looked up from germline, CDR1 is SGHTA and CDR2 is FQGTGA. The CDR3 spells CASGATGNTGELFF. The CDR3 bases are TGTGCCAGCGGGGCGACAGGGAACACCGGGGAGCTGTTTTTT.

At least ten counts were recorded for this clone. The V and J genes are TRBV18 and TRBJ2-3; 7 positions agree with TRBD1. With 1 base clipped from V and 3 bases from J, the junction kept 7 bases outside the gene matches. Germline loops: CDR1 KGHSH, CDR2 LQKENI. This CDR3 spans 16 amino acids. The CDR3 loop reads CASSPRRQGMTDTQYF. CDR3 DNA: TGTGCCAGCTCACCACGGAGACAGGGAATGACAGATACGCAGTATTTT.

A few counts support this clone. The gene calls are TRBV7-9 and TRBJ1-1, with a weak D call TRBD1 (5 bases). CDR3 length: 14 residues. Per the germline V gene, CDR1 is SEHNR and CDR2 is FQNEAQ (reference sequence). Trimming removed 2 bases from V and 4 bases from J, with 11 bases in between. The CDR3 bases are TGTGCCAGCAGCTTAAGCCAGGGATCCACTGAAGCTTTCTTT. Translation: CASSLSQGSTEAFF.

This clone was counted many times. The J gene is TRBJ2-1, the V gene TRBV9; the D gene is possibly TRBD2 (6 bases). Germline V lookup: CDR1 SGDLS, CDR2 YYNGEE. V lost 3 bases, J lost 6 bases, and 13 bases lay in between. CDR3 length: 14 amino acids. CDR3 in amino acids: CASSAGLLANEQFF. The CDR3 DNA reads TGTGCCAGCAGCGCGGGACTCCTCGCCAATGAGCAGTTCTTC.

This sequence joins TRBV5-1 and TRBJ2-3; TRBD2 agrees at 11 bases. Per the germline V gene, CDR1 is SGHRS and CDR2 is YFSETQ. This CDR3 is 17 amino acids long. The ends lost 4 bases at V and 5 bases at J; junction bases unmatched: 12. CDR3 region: CASSEGLAVTAGDTQYF. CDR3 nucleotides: TGCGCCAGCAGCGAGGGACTAGCGGTAACCGCAGGAGATACGCAGTATTTT.

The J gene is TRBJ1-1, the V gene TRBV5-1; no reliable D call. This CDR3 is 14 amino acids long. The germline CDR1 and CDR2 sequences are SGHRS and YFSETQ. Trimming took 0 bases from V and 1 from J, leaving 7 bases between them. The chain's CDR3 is CASSLAARNTEAFF. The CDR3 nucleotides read TGCGCCAGCAGCTTGGCCGCACGGAACACTGAAGCTTTCTTT.

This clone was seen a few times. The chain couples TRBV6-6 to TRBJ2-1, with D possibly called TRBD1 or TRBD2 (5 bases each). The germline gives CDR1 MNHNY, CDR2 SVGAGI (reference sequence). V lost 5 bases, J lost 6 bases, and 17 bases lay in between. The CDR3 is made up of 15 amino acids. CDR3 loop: CASSPDLRRGNEQFF. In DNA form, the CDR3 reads TGTGCCAGCAGTCCGGACTTACGAAGGGGCAATGAGCAGTTCTTC.